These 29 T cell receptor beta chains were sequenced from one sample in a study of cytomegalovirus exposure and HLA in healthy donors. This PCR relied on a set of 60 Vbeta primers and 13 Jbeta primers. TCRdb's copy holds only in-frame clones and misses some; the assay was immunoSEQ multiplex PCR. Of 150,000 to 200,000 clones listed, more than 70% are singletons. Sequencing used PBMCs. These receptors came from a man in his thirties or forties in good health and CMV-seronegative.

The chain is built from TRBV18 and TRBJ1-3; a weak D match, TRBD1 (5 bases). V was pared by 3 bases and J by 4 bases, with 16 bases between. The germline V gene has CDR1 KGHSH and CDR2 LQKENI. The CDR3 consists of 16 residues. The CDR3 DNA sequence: TGTGCCAGCTCACCTCGGGCAGGGCGTACGGGAAACACCATATATTTT. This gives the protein CASSPRAGRTGNTIYF.

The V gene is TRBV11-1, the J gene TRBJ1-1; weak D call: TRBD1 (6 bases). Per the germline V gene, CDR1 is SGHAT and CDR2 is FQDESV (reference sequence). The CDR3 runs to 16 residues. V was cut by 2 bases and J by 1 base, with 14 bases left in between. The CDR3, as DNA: TGTGCCAGCAGCTTAACAGGGACCGTACGGAACACTGAAGCTTTCTTT. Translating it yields CASSLTGTVRNTEAFF.

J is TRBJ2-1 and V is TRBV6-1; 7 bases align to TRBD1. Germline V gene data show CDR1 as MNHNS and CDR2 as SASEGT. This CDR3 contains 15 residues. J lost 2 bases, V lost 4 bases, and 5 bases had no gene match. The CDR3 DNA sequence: TGTGCCAGCAGTGCACAGGGGTCTCCCTACAATGAGCAGTTCTTC. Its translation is CASSAQGSPYNEQFF.

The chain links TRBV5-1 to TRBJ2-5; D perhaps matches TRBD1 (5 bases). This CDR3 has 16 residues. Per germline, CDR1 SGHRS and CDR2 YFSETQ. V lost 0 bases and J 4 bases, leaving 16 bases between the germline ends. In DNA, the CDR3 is TGCGCCAGCAGCTTGGGACAGAACCCTGGTGGAGAGACCCAGTACTTC. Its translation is CASSLGQNPGGETQYF.

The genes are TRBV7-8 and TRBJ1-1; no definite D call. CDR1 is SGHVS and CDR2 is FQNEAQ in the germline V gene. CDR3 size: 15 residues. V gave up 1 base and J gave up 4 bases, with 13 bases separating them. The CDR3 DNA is TGTGCCAGCAGCTTAGAGTCGGAGTCGCCCACTGAAGCTTTCTTT. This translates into CASSLESESPTEAFF.

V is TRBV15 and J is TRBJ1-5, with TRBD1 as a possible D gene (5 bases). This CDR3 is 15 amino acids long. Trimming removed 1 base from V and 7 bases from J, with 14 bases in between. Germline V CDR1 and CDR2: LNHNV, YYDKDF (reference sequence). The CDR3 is CATSRGGPNGQPQHF. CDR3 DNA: TGTGCCACCAGCAGAGGGGGCCCTAACGGGCAGCCCCAGCATTTT.

The CDR3: CASSVLAGEVPFYNEQFF. As DNA, the CDR3 is TGTGCCAGCAGCGTACTAGCGGGGGAGGTCCCCTTTTACAATGAGCAGTTCTTC. V usage is TRBV9 and J usage is TRBJ2-1; 10 positions match TRBD2. With 1 base clipped from V and 4 bases from J, the junction kept 11 bases outside the gene matches. Germline CDR1 SGDLS, CDR2 YYNGEE. The CDR3 length is 18 residues. Complete variable domain (other parts from reference TRBV9 and TRBJ2-1): DSGVTQTPKHLITATGQRVTLRCSPRSGDLSVYWYQQSLDQGLQFLIQYYNGEERAKGNILERFSAQQFPDLHSELNLSSLELGDSALYFCASSVLAGEVPFYNEQFFGPGTRLTVL.

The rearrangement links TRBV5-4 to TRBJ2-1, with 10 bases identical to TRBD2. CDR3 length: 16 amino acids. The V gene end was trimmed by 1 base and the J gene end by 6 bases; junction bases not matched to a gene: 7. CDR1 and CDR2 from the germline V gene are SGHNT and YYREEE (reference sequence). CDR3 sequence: CASSLRSGRAPNEQFF. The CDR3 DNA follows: TGTGCCAGCAGCTTGAGGAGCGGGAGGGCCCCCAATGAGCAGTTCTTC.

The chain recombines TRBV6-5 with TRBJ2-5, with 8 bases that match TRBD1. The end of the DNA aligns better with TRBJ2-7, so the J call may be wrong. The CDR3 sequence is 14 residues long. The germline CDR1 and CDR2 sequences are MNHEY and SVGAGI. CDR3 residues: CASSVTGGKYEQYF. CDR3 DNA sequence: TGTGCCAGCAGTGTTACAGGGGGGAAATACGAGCAGTACTTC.

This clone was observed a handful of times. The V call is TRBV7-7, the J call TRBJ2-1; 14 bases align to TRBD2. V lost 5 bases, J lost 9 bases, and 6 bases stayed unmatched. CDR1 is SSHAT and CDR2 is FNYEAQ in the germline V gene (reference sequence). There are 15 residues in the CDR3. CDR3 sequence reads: CASSPGLAGGGEQFF. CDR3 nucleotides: TGTGCCAGCAGCCCCGGACTAGCGGGAGGCGGTGAGCAGTTCTTC.

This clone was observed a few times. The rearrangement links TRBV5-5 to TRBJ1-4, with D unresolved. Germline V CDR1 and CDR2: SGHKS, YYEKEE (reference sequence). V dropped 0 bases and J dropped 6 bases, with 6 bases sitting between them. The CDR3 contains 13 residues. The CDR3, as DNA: TGTGCCAGCAGCTTGGCGGGTTATGAAAAACTGTTTTTT. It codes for CASSLAGYEKLFF.

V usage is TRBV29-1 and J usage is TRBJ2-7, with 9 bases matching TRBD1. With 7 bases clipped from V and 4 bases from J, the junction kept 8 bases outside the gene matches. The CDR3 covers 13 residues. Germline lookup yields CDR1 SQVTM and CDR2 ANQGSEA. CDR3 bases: TGCAGCGCGATGCCGGGACAGGGTTACGAGCAGTACTTC. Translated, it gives CSAMPGQGYEQYF.

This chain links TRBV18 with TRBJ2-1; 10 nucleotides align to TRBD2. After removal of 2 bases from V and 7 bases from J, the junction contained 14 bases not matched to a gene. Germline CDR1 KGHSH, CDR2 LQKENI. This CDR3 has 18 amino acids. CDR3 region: CASSPISLAGASGNEQFF. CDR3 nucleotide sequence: TGTGCCAGCTCACCAATCAGTCTAGCGGGGGCCTCGGGTAATGAGCAGTTCTTC. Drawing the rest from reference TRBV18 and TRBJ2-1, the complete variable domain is NAGVMQNPRHLVRRRGQEARLRCSPMKGHSHVYWYRQLPEEGLKFMVYLQKENIIDESGMPKERFSAEFPKEGPSILRIQQVVRGDSAAYFCASSPISLAGASGNEQFFGPGTRLTVL.

The CDR3 DNA reads as TGTGCCAGCAGACTCATTGGGGGACAGGAGAATTGTACCTACGAGCAGTACTTC. Encoded protein: CASRLIGGQENCTYEQYF. The rearrangement joins TRBV21-1 to TRBJ2-7; the table's D call, TRBD1, was not checked against the DNA. TRBV21-1 is flagged as a pseudogene. The CDR3 consists of 18 residues.

CDR3 amino acids: CASSVTGASGLEQFF. The CDR3 DNA sequence: TGTGCCAGCAGCGTAACCGGGGCTAGCGGGCTTGAGCAGTTCTTC. The rearrangement links TRBV9 to TRBJ2-1; 8 bases are a match to TRBD2. The CDR3 is 15 amino acids. CDR1 is SGDLS, CDR2 YYNGEE, per germline. With V trimmed by 1 base and J by 9 bases, 9 bases remained unmatched.

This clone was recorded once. Here the CDR3 DNA reads TGTGCCAGCAGTTTCTCCGGGACAAGCCTCTACGAGCAGTACTTC. Protein sequence: CASSFSGTSLYEQYF. J is TRBJ2-7 and V is TRBV27, with D maybe TRBD1 (6 bases). This CDR3 has 15 residues. The germline V gene encodes CDR1 MNHEY and CDR2 SMNVEV (reference sequence). The V and J ends lost 3 bases and 3 bases respectively, with 15 bases between them.

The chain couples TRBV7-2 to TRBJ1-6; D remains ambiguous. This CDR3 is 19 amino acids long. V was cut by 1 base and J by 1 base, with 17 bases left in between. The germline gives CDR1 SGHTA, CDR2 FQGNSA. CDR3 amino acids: CASSLVRRGNGSYNSPLHF. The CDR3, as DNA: TGTGCCAGCAGCTTAGTGCGGCGGGGTAACGGGTCCTATAATTCACCCCTCCACTTT.

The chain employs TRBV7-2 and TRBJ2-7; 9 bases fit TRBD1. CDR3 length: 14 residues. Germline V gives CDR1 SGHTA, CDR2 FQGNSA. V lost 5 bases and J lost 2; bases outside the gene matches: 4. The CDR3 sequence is CASSRGTGPYEQYF. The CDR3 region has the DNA TGTGCCAGCAGCAGGGGGACAGGGCCCTACGAGCAGTACTTC. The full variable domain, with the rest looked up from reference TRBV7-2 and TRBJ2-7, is GAGVSQSPSNKVTEKGKDVELRCDPISGHTALYWYRQSLGQGLEFLIYFQGNSAPDKSGLPSDRFSAERTGGSVSTLTIQRTQQEDSAVYLCASSRGTGPYEQYFGPGTRLTVT.

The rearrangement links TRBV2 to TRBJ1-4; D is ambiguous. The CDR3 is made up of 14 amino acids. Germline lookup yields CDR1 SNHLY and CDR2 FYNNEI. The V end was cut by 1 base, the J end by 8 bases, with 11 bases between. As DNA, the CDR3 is TGTGCCAGCAGTGAAGGTACAAGCAGGGAAAAACTGTTTTTT. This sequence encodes CASSEGTSREKLFF.

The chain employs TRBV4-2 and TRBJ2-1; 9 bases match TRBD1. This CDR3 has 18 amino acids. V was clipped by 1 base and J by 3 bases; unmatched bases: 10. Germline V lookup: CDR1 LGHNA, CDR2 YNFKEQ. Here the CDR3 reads CASSQANSGQGNYNEQFF. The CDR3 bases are TGTGCCAGCAGCCAAGCTAACTCGGGACAGGGAAACTACAATGAGCAGTTCTTC.

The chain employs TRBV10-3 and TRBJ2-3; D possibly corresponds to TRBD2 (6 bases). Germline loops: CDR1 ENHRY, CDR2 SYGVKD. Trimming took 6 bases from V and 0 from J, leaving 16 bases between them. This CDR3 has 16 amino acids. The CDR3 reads CAIRTELAASTDTQYF. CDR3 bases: TGTGCCATCAGAACCGAACTAGCCGCTAGCACAGATACGCAGTATTTT.

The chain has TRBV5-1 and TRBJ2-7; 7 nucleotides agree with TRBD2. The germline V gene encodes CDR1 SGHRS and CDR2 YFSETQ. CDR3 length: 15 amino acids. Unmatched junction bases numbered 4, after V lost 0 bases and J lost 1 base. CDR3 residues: CASSLVGGGSYEQYF. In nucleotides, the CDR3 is TGCGCCAGCAGCTTGGTGGGGGGGGGATCCTACGAGCAGTACTTC.

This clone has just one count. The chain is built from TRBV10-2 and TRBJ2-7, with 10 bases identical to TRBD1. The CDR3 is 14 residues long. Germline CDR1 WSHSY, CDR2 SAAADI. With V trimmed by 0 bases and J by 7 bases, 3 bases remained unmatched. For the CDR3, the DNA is TGCGCCAGCAGTGAGTCGGGACAGGGGAAAGAGCAGTACTTC. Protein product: CASSESGQGKEQYF.

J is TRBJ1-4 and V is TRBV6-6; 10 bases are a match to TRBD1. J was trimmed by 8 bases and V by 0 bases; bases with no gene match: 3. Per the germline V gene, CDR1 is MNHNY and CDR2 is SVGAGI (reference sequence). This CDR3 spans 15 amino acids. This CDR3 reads CASSYSGTGDEKLFF. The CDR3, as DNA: TGTGCCAGCAGTTACTCTGGGACAGGGGACGAAAAACTGTTTTTT.

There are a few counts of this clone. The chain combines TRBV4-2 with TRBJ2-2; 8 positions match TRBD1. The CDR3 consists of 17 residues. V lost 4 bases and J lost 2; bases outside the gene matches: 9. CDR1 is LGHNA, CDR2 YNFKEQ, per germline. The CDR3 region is CASSRESTGANTGELFF. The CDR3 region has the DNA TGTGCCAGCAGCCGTGAATCGACAGGGGCTAACACCGGGGAGCTGTTTTTT.

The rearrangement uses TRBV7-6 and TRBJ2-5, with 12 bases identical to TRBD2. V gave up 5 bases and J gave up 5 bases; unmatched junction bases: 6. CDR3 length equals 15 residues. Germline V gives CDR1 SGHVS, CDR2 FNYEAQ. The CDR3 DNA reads TGTGCCAGCAGCCCCCGACTAGCGGGAGAGGAGACCCAGTACTTC. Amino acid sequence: CASSPRLAGEETQYF.

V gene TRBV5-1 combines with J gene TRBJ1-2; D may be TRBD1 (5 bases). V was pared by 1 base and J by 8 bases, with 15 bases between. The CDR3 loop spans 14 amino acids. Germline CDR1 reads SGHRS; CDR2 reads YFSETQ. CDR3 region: CASSLSLGEEGYTF. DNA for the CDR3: TGCGCCAGCAGCTTGTCTTTAGGGGAAGAGGGCTACACCTTC.

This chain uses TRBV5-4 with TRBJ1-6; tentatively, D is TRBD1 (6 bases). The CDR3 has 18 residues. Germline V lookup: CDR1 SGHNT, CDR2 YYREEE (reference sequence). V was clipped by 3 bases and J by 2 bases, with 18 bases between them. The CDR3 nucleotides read TGTGCCAGCAGCTCAATAGAAACAGGGTTCGCCTATAATTCACCCCTCCACTTT. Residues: CASSSIETGFAYNSPLHF.

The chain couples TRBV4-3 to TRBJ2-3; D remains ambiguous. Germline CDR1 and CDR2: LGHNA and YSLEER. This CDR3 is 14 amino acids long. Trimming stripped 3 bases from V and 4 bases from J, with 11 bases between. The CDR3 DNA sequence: TGCGCCAGCAGCCACACAGAGAGCTCAGATACGCAGTATTTT. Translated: CASSHTESSDTQYF.